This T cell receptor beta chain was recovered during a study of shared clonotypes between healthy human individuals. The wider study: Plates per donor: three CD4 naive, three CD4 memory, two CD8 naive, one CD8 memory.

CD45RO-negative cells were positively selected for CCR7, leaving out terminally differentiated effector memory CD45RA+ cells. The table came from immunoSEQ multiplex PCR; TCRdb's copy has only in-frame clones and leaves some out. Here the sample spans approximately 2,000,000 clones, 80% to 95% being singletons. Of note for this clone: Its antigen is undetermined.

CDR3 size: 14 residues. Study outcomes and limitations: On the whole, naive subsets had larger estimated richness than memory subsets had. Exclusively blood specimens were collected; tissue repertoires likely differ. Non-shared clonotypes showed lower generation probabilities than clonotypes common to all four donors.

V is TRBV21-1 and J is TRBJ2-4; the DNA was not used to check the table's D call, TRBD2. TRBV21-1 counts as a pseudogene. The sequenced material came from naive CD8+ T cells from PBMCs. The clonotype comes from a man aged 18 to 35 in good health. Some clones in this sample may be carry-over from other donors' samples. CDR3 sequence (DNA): TGTGCCAGCAGCTTAAGACTGGACTTAAACATTCAGTACTTC. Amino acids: CASSLRLDLNIQYF.